This T cell receptor (beta chain) was sequenced in a study of blood T cells in healthy people across ages. General study findings and limits: When set beside aged donors, long-lived donors presented more naive CD4+ cells and higher diversity. Higher naive T cell percentage went strongly together with higher TCR beta diversity.

This clonotype has only a few counts. Its target is unknown. Primers used in a second PCR of about 7 to 12 cycles were a sample-barcoded 5' primer and a J-beta primer mix. Every cDNA molecule carried a tag from a template-switch adaptor bearing 12 random nucleotides. Each CDR3 protein is one row after TCRdb ran MiXCR on the 5' RACE reads. This table has around 1,000,000 distinct CDR3 sequences, more than 30% appearing once. Trimming removed 7 bases at V and 0 bases at J, with 15 bases between. Per germline, CDR1 ENHRY and CDR2 SYGVKD. This CDR3 comprises 15 residues. Those donating, healthy Caucasian individuals from Russia, were aged roughly 6 to 90.

Input material: blood. The chain carries TRBV10-3 and TRBJ1-1, with D possibly being TRBD1 (6 bases). This receptor was obtained from a man aged 18 to 30 in good health. CDR3 sequence reads: CAITNPGAMNTEAFF. The CDR3 DNA is TGTGCCATCACCAACCCGGGGGCCATGAACACTGAAGCTTTCTTT.